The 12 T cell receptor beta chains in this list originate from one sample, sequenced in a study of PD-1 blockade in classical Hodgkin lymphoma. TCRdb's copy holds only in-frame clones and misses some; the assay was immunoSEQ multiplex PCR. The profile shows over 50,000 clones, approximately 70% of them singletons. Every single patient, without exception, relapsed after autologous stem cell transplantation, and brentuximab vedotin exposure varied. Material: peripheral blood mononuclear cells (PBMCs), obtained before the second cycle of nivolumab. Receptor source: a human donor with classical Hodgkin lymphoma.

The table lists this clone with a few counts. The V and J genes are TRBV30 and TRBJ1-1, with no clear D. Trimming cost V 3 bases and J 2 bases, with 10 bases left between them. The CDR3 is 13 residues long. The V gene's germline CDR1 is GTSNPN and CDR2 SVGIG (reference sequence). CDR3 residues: CAWREALNTEAFF. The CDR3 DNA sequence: TGTGCCTGGAGAGAGGCACTCAACACTGAAGCTTTCTTT.

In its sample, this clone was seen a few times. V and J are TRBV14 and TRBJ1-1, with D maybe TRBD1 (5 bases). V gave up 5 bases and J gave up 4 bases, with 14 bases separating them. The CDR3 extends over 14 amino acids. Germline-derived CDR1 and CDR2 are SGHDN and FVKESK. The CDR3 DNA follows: TGTGCCAGCAGCAGCCGGGGGATTCGCACTGAAGCTTTCTTT. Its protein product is CASSSRGIRTEAFF. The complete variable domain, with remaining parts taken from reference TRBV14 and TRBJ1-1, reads EAGVTQFPSHSVIEKGQTVTLRCDPISGHDNLYWYRRVMGKEIKFLLHFVKESKQDESGMPNNRFLAERTGGTYSTLKVQPAELEDSGVYFCASSSRGIRTEAFFGQGTRLTVV.

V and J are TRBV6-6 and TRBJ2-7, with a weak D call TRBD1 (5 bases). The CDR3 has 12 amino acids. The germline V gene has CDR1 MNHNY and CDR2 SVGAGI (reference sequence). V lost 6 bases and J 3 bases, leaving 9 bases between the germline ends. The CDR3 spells CASRQVIYEQYF. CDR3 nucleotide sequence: TGTGCCAGCAGACAGGTTATCTACGAGCAGTACTTC.

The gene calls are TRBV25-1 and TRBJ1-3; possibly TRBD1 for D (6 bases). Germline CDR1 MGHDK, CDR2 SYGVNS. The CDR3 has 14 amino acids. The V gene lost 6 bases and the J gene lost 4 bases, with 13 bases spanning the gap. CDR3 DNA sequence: TGTGCCAGCAGCCAGGACAGTCCCGGAAACACCATATATTTT. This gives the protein CASSQDSPGNTIYF.

The CDR3 loop reads CASRVAGGGDTQYF. The CDR3 nucleotides are TGTGCCAGTCGGGTGGCGGGAGGAGGAGATACGCAGTATTTT. This chain joins TRBV19 and TRBJ2-3, with 8 bases aligning to TRBD2. Per the germline V gene, CDR1 is LNHDA and CDR2 is SQIVND (reference sequence). This CDR3 is built from 14 residues. The ends lost 8 bases at V and 5 bases at J; junction bases unmatched: 9. Using reference TRBV19 and TRBJ2-3 for the parts outside the CDR3, the full variable domain is DGGITQSPKYLFRKEGQNVTLSCEQNLNHDAMYWYRQDPGQGLRLIYYSQIVNDFQKGDIAEGYSVSREKKESFPLTVTSAQKNPTAFYLCASRVAGGGDTQYFGPGTRLTVL.

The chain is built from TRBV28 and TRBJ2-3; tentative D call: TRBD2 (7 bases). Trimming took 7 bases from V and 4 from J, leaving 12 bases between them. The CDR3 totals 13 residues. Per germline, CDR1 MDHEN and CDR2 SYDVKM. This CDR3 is CASILGGADTQYF. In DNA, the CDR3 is TGTGCCAGCATCCTAGGGGGGGCAGATACGCAGTATTTT.

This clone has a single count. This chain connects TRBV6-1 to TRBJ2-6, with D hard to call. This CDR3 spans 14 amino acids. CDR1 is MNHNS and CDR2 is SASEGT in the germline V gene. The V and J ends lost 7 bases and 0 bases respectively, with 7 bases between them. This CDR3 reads CASNINSGANVLTF. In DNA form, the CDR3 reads TGTGCCAGCAATATCAACTCTGGGGCCAACGTCCTGACTTTC.

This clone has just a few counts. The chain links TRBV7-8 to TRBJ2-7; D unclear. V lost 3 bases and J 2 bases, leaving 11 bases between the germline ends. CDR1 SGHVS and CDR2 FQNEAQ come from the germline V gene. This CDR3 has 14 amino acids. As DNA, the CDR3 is TGTGCCAGCAGCTTGGCGGAGTTAGCCTACGAGCAGTACTTC. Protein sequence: CASSLAELAYEQYF.

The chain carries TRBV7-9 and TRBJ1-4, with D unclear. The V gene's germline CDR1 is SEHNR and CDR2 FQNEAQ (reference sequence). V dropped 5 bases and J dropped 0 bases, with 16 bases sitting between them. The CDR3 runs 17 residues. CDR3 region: CASSPLLTGATNEKLFF. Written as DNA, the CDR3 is TGTGCCAGCAGCCCCCTGCTAACCGGGGCAACTAATGAAAAACTGTTTTTT. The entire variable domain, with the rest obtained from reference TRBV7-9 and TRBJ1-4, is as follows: DTGVSQNPRHKITKRGQNVTFRCDPISEHNRLYWYRQTLGQGPEFLTYFQNEAQLEKSRLLSDRFSAERPKGSFSTLEIQRTEQGDSAMYLCASSPLLTGATNEKLFFGSGTQLSVL.

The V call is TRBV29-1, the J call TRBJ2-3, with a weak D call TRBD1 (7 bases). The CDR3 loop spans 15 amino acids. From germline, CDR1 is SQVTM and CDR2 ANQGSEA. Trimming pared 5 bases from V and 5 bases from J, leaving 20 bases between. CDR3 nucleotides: TGCAGCGTTAAGGGCCAGGGGGGCGGTGGAGATACGCAGTATTTT. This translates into CSVKGQGGGGDTQYF.

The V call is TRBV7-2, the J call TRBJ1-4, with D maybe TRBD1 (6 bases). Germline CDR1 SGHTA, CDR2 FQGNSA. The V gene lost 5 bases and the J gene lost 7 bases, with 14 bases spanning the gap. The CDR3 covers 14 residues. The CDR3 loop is CASSPQGSGEKLFF. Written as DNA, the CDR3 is TGTGCCAGCAGCCCGCAGGGGAGTGGTGAAAAACTGTTTTTT.

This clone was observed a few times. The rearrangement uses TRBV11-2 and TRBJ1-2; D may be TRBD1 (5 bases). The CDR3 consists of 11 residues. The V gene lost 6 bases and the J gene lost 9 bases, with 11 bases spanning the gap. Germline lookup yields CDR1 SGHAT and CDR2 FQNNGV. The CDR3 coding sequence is TGTGCCAGCAGTCAGGGTGATCGCTACACCTTC. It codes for CASSQGDRYTF.